This record concerns one T cell receptor beta chain sequence. No cognate antigen has been identified for it. Base qualities are not provided; no much larger clone lies one nucleotide away. Collaborating institutions collected whole blood in K2EDTA tubes following their own protocols. For TCRbeta analysis, collaborators shipped samples as frozen whole blood, isolated PBMCs, or DNA extracted from either of those sample types. TCRbeta CDR3 regions were amplified from genomic DNA using the immunoSEQ Assay, a bias-controlled multiplex PCR. Concerning the study's data processing: Nucleated cell counts per sample were estimated from amplification of reference gene primers within the assay. To quantify the absolute abundance of each unique TCRbeta CDR3 rearrangement, sequence reads were collapsed and filtered. For each sample, productive Simpson clonality was calculated as the square root of Simpson's diversity index over productive rearrangements. Sourced from immuneACCESS, this table was stored by TCRdb with only in-frame sequences that have V and J called. A share of the clones is absent; for the studies checked, an unresolved V gene accounts for under half, and the remainder has no known explanation. The V and J calls and clone size were taken over from that table, and D and trimming were inferred from the DNA. This sample lists tens of thousands of clones; more than 65% were detected once. The ten top clones hold over 25% of the sample.

This entry belongs to a study of blood T cell repertoires in COVID-19 (dated by TCRdb to the early 2020s). Regarding the complete study: Samples from collaborators originated in the United States, Italy and Spain and spanned both the acute and convalescent phases of COVID-19. HLA class I and class II types, where available, came from metadata supplied by the sample provider rather than from assay-based typing. A freely available public database, intended as a resource for researchers studying the immune response to SARS-CoV-2, is where the repertoires were released. The material from the prospective study consisted of cDNA or gDNA derived from T cells, B-cell-depleted T cells, or PBMCs. Deeply sampled blood TCRbeta repertoires from subjects exposed to, actively infected with, or recovered from COVID-19 were included in the dataset. The sample metadata nearly always contained a de-identified subject ID, COVID-19 status, age in years and sex. Samples were obtained from the ongoing ImmuneRACE study (first 160 participants) and from 1,200 or so subjects provided by 6 global collaborators. The research as a whole found: Clinical and demographic metadata were provided uncurated, with the amount varying by source and participant.

Trimming removed 2 bases from V and 8 bases from J; the gene matches leave 7 bases unexplained. Based on the germline V gene, the CDR1 and CDR2 sequences are SGHNT and YENEEA. The CDR3 contains 14 residues, cysteine and phenylalanine counted. Just CDR3 DNA is preserved here, 42 bases in frame from base 1. The sample taken for sequencing was peripheral blood. The TCR was taken from a human donor in a cohort sampled during active COVID-19. This receptor chain uses TRBV11-3 and TRBJ1-2; 8 central nucleotides agree with TRBD1. The CDR3 region reads CASSLRTGNGGYTF. The DNA sequence follows: TGTGCCAGCAGCTTAAGGACAGGGAATGGAGGCTACACCTTC.